This T cell receptor beta chain was identified in a study of T cell responses to AZD1222 COVID-19 vaccine. The CDR3 contains 13 residues. Trimming took off 7 bases at V and 0 bases at J, with 9 bases between the two ends. Germline values: CDR1 SGHTA, CDR2 FQGTGA. Study outcomes and limitations: CD4 TCRs linked to vaccination spanned spike, dominating at 160-218 and 743-854. Rises in breadth and depth of Spike-specific TCRs came after two AZD1222 doses. Of spike-specific TCRs, nearly half reportedly target regions left unmutated in variants.

Of note for this clone: The antigen remains undetermined.

Produced via immunoSEQ multiplex PCR; TCRdb's table is partial and in-frame only. The table has 130,000 or so clones, 91% seen once. Sequencing was performed on peripheral blood, taken 28 days after the second AZD1222 dose. This chain links TRBV7-3 with TRBJ1-1; no definite D call. This TCR was sampled from an adult who received the AZD1222 COVID-19 vaccine. The CDR3 sequence is CASKAGMNTEAFF. DNA of the CDR3: TGTGCCAGCAAGGCCGGAATGAACACTGAAGCTTTCTTT.